Listed below are T cell receptor beta chains from one sample, sequenced in a study of cytomegalovirus exposure and HLA in healthy donors. The table came from immunoSEQ multiplex PCR; TCRdb's copy has only in-frame clones and leaves some out. The data show 110,000 to 150,000 clones, 70% to 80% seen once. Sequencing was performed on PBMCs. Every receptor here comes from a woman aged 18 to 35 in good health and CMV-seropositive. CDR3s include the opening cysteine and the closing phenylalanine or tryptophan. A D gene is named only where the DNA matches it firmly. Clone size is not always given. Where it is, it says once, few, many or a class for expanded clones.

TRBJ2-2	TRBV5-5	.	.	TGTGCCAGCAGCCCAGGGGTCACCGGGGAGCTGTTTTTT	CASSPGVTGELFF
TRBJ2-7	TRBV5-8	.	.	TGTGCCAGCAGCTTGACAGGGTCCTCCTACGAGCAGTACTTC	CASSLTGSSYEQYF
TRBJ2-4	TRBV5-6	.	TRBD2	TGTGCCAGCAGCTTGATGAGCGGGGTGGCCAAAAACATTCAGTACTTC	CASSLMSGVAKNIQYF
TRBJ1-2	TRBV18	.	TRBD1	TGTGCCAGCTCACCGACAGGGGGGAATGGCTACACCTTC	CASSPTGGNGYTF
TRBJ2-3	TRBV19	.	TRBD2	TGTGCCAGTAGTCGTGGGGGGGGAAGCACAGATACGCAGTATTTT	CASSRGGGSTDTQYF
TRBJ1-2	TRBV25-1	once	.	TGTGCCAGCAGTGATCGTTCGACATTTTTTGATGGCTACACCTTC	CASSDRSTFFDGYTF
TRBJ2-7	TRBV19	.	TRBD2	TGTGCCTCCAGGTCTGCAGCGGGGGGCTACGAGCAGTACTTC	CASRSAAGGYEQYF
TRBJ2-1	TRBV5-1	.	TRBD2	TGCGCCAGCAGCTTGATGTCTAGCGGGGTGGCGTACAATGAGCAGTTCTTC	CASSLMSSGVAYNEQFF
TRBJ1-4	TRBV11-2	.	.	TGTGCCAGCAGCAAAACAAGTGGAGAGGTAAAACTGTTTTTT	CASSKTSGEVKLFF
TRBJ2-5	TRBV11-3	.	.	TGTGCCAGCAGCCGGGGGCGGGGGAGTCAAGAGACCCAGTACTTC	CASSRGRGSQETQYF
TRBJ2-1	TRBV29-1	.	.	TGCAGCGCATCAAGTCACAGGGCCAGCTCCTACAATGAGCAGTTCTTC	CSASSHRASSYNEQFF
TRBJ1-1	TRBV27	.	TRBD1	TGTGCCAGCACCTTCGACAGGGGGAACACTGAAGCTTTCTTT	CASTFDRGNTEAFF
TRBJ2-1	TRBV7-6	.	.	TGTGCCAGCAGCCCTAGGTGGCGAAACTCCTACAATGAGCAGTTCTTC	CASSPRWRNSYNEQFF
TRBJ2-1	TRBV4-2	.	TRBD2	TGTGCCAGCAGCCAAGAACCCGGTCCCCTTACTAGCGGGGGGTTTGACAATGAGCAGTTCTTC	CASSQEPGPLTSGGFDNEQFF
TRBJ2-5	TRBV6-1	.	TRBD1	TGTGCCAGCAGTGCCGACAGGGGCGAGACCCAGTACTTC	CASSADRGETQYF
TRBJ2-1	TRBV30	.	TRBD2	TGTGCCTGGAGTCCTAGCGGGGGGACTAGCTCCTACAATGAGCAGTTCTTC	CAWSPSGGTSSYNEQFF
TRBJ2-7	TRBV7-2	.	.	TGTGCCAGCAGCCAGACTAGGATATACGAGCAGTACTTC	CASSQTRIYEQYF
TRBJ2-3	TRBV7-8	.	TRBD2	TGTGCCAGCAGCATTGGACTAGCGGCAGATACGCAGTATTTT	CASSIGLAADTQYF
TRBJ2-7	TRBV14	.	.	TGTGCCAGCAATTCCCCCCGGGTGGCGGGGAGCTCCTACGAGCAGTACTTC	CASNSPRVAGSSYEQYF
TRBJ1-5	TRBV6-5	few	.	TGTGCCAGCAGTCCCGCGGCAGGGCTTAATCAGCCCCAGCATTTT	CASSPAAGLNQPQHF
TRBJ1-5	TRBV28	.	TRBD1	TGTGCCAGCAGTTCGATAACAGGGGGAAAACAGCCCCAGCATTTT	CASSSITGGKQPQHF
TRBJ1-6	TRBV5-1	.	TRBD1	TGCGCCAGCAGCCCCGGGACAGGGGATAATTCACCCCTCCACTTT	CASSPGTGDNSPLHF
TRBJ2-3	TRBV4-3	.	TRBD2	TGCGCCAGCAGCTCTCGCTTATCTAGCGGGGGCACAGATACGCAGTATTTT	CASSSRLSSGGTDTQYF
TRBJ2-2	TRBV9	.	.	TGTGCCAGCAGCCCGCCCGTCAGGAACACCGGGGAGCTGTTTTTT	CASSPPVRNTGELFF